This TCR beta chain originates from a study of cytomegalovirus exposure and HLA in healthy donors. Study-level findings and limits: Information on immune exposure was restricted to one variable (CMV serostatus).

PCR used 60 Vbeta primers and 13 Jbeta primers. Clones were sequenced by immunoSEQ multiplex PCR, and TCRdb holds only the in-frame ones, with some missing. The sample table includes fewer than 60,000 clones. The CDR3 runs to 20 residues. J was trimmed by 3 bases and V by 3 bases; bases with no gene match: 14. Germline V CDR1 and CDR2: PRHDT, FYEKMQ (reference sequence). A note on this clone: As yet, its antigen is unknown.

Sequences were obtained from PBMCs. This TCR came from a woman between 25 and 40 years old in good health and CMV-seropositive. J is TRBJ2-3 and V is TRBV13, with 14 bases matching TRBD2. DNA for the CDR3: TGTGCCAGCAGCTTGGACAGTGTGGGACTAGCGGGAGAAACGACAGATACGCAGTATTTT. Translation gives CASSLDSVGLAGETTDTQYF.